The present TCR beta chain was sequenced within a study of OX40 agonist ivuxolimab in advanced cancers. At the level of the study: Across the patients, intravenous ivuxolimab was delivered every 2 weeks at 0.01 to 10 mg/kg. Dose-escalation patients were diagnosed with hepatocellular carcinoma, melanoma, renal cell cancer or head and neck cancer.

CDR3 length equals 14 residues. Germline V gene lookup returns CDR1 GTSNPN and CDR2 SVGIG (reference sequence). V was clipped by 3 bases and J by 6 bases; unmatched bases: 6. The table came from immunoSEQ multiplex PCR; TCRdb's copy has only in-frame clones and leaves some out. The sample has about 41,000 clones, around 85% seen once. The sequence came from an adult with an advanced solid tumor such as melanoma, head and neck, liver or kidney cancer. The rearrangement links TRBV30 to TRBJ1-5; 9 nucleotides line up with TRBD1. The sample in question was CD4+ or CD8+ T cells sorted from blood, obtained in a trial of the OX40 agonist ivuxolimab. As DNA, the CDR3 is TGTGCCTGGAGGAACAGGGGGCTGGGTCAGCCCCAGCATTTT. Its translation: CAWRNRGLGQPQHF.